The following is a T cell receptor beta chain sequence with its context. Its specificity is unknown. Germline V lookup: CDR1 SGHAT, CDR2 FQDESV (reference sequence). The CDR3 runs 17 residues. This record comes from a study of cytomegalovirus exposure and HLA in healthy donors. Across the study: Clustering assigned 81% of the approximately 400 genotyped donors to the Caucasian-associated ancestry cluster.

Study-level points and caveats: Later on, a genetic analysis was performed. It linked a missense variant in DCLRE1C with V- and J-gene trimming of TCR beta.

13 Jbeta primers and 60 Vbeta primers were used for the PCR. Using immunoSEQ multiplex PCR, the repertoire was profiled, and TCRdb retains in-frame clones only, with some absent. The sample consists of 170,000 or so clones, about 73% of them appearing once. The clonotype originates from a woman between 45 and 65 years old in good health and CMV-seropositive. The chain employs TRBV11-1 and TRBJ2-5; a possible D gene is TRBD1 (6 bases). The DNA end is a closer match to TRBJ2-7, so the J assignment may be wrong. Sequencing input: PBMCs. CDR3 coding DNA: TGTGCCAGCAGCTTAGCTGAGACAGGCGCAAACACCTACGAGCAGTACTTC. Translation: CASSLAETGANTYEQYF.